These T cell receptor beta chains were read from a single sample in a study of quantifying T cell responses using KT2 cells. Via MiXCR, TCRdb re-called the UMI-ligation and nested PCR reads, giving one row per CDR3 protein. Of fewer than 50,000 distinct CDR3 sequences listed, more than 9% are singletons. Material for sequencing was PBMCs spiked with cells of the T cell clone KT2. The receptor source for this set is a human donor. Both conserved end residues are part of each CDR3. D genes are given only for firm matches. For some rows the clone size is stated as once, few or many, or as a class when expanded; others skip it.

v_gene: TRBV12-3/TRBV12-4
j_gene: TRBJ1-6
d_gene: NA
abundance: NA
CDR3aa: CASSRGGTRNISPLHF
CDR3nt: TGTGCCAGCAGTCGCGGGGGTACAAGAAATATTTCACCCCTCCACTTT

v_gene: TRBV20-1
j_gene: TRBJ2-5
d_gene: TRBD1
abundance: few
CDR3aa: CSATGTGQETQYF
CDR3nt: TGCAGTGCAACAGGGACAGGCCAAGAGACCCAGTACTTC

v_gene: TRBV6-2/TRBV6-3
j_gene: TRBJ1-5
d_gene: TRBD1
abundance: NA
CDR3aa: CASRTSGQGFRPQHF
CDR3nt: TGTGCCAGCAGGACCTCGGGACAGGGTTTTCGGCCCCAGCATTTT

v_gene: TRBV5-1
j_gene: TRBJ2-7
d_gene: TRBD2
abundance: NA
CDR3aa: CASSLLGLAGAEAYEQYF
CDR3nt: TGCGCCAGCAGCTTGCTCGGACTAGCGGGGGCTGAGGCCTACGAGCAGTACTTC

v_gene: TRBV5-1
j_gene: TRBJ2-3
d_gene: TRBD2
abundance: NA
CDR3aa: CASSLVWRGSWGDTQYF
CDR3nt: TGCGCCAGCAGCTTGGTATGGCGCGGGAGCTGGGGAGATACGCAGTATTTT

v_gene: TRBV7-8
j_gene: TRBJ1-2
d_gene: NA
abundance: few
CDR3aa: CASSLGKAKDGPSRYGYTF
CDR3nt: TGTGCCAGCAGCTTAGGGAAGGCCAAAGACGGGCCATCCCGCTATGGCTACACCTTC

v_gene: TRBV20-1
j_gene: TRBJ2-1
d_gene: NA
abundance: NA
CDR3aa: CSASGGPLFYNEQFF
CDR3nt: TGCAGTGCTAGCGGGGGGCCTTTGTTCTACAATGAGCAGTTCTTC

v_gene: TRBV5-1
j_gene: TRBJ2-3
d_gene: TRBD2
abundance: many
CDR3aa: CASSPRTSGSLNTQYF
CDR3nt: TGCGCCAGCAGCCCTAGGACTAGCGGGAGTCTTAATACGCAGTATTTT

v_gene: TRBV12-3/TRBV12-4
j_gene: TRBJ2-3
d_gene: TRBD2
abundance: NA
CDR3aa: CASSLSGGAPDTQYF
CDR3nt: TGTGCCAGCAGTTTGAGCGGGGGGGCCCCAGATACGCAGTATTTT

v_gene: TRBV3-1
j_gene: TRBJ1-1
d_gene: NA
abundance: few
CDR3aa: CASSQDSRQTNTEAFF
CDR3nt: TGTGCCAGCAGCCAAGATTCACGGCAGACGAACACTGAAGCTTTCTTT

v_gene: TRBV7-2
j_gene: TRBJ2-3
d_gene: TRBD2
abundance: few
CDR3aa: CASSWTVAGKTDTQYF
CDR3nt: TGTGCCAGCAGCTGGACCGTAGCGGGAAAAACAGATACGCAGTATTTT

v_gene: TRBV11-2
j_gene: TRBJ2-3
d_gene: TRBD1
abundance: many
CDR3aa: CASSSVRTGGDTQYF
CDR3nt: TGTGCCAGCAGCTCAGTAAGGACAGGGGGAGATACGCAGTATTTT

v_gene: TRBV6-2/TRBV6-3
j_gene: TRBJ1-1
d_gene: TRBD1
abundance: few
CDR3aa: CASSLLTGTEAFF
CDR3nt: TGTGCCAGCAGTTTACTGACAGGGACTGAAGCTTTCTTT

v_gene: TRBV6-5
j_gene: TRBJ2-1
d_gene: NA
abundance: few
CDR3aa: CASSYSTYNEQFF
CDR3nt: TGTGCCAGCAGTTACTCGACCTACAATGAGCAGTTCTTC

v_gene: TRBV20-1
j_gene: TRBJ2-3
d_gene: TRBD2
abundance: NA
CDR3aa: CSGLGVGGRTSWAQYF
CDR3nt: TGCAGTGGACTGGGAGTCGGCGGGAGGACCTCTTGGGCGCAGTATTTT

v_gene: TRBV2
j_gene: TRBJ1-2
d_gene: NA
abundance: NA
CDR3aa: CASSEWREDGIYGYTF
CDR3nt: TGTGCCAGCAGTGAATGGCGAGAGGACGGTATCTATGGCTACACCTTC

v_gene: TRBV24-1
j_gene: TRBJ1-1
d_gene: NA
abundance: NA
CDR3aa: CATKGLDTEAFF
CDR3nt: TGTGCCACCAAAGGGTTGGACACTGAAGCTTTCTTT

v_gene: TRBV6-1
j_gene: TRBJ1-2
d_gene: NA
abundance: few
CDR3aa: CASRDGGGKIHGYTF
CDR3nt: TGTGCCAGCAGGGATGGGGGGGGCAAAATCCATGGCTACACCTTC

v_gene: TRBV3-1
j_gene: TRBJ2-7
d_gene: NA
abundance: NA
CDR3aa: CASSQDGGRIQYF
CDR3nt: TGTGCCAGCAGCCAAGATGGAGGGAGGATACAGTACTTC

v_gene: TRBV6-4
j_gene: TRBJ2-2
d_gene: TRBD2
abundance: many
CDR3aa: CASSERGGTGELFF
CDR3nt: TGTGCCAGCAGTGAGCGGGGGGGCACCGGGGAGCTGTTTTTT

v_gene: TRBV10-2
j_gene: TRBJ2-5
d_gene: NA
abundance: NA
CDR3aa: CASAPRDRETQYF
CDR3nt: TGCGCCAGCGCCCCTCGGGACCGGGAGACCCAGTACTTC

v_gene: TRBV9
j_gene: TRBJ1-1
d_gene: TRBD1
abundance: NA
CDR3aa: CASSVGTGGSGTEAFF
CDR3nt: TGTGCCAGCAGCGTGGGGACAGGGGGCAGTGGCACTGAAGCTTTCTTT

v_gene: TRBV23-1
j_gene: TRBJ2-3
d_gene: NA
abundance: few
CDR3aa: CAEFWPDTQYF
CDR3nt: TGCGCAGAATTTTGGCCAGATACGCAGTATTTT

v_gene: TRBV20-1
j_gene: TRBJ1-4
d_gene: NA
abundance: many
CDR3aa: CSARADSFGGKLFF
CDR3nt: TGCAGTGCTAGAGCCGACAGCTTTGGGGGAAAACTGTTTTTT

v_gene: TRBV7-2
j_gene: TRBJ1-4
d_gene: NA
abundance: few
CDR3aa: CASSLGYGHPNEKLFF
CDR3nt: TGTGCCAGCAGCTTAGGGTATGGACACCCTAATGAAAAACTGTTTTTT

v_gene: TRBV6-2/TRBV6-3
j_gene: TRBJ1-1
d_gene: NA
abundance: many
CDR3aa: CASSYTPRGRAMNTEAFF
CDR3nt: TGTGCCAGCAGTTACACACCTCGAGGCAGGGCTATGAACACTGAAGCTTTCTTT

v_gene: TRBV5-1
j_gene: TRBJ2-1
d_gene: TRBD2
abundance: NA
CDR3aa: CASHGGDRRNEQFF
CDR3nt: TGCGCCAGCCACGGGGGGGATAGACGCAATGAGCAGTTCTTC

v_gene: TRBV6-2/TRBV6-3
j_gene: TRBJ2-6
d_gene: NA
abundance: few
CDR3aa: CASRRRRDPSGANVLTF
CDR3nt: TGTGCCAGCAGACGTAGGAGAGATCCCTCTGGGGCCAACGTCCTGACTTTC

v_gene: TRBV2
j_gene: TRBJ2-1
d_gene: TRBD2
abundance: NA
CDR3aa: CASSNGLAGGNEQFF
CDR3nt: TGTGCCAGCAGCAACGGACTAGCGGGAGGGAATGAGCAGTTCTTC

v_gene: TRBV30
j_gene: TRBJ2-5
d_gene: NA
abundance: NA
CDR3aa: CAWSVPLGSKTQYF
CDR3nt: TGTGCCTGGAGTGTACCCCTCGGGTCTAAGACCCAGTACTTC

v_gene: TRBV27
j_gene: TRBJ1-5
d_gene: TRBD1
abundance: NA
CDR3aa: CASSPRAGGQPQHF
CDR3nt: TGTGCCAGCAGCCCTCGGGCAGGGGGACAGCCCCAGCATTTT

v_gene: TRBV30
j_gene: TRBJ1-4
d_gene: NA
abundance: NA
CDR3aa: CAWNFGPNEKLFF
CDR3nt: TGTGCCTGGAACTTCGGGCCTAATGAAAAACTGTTTTTT

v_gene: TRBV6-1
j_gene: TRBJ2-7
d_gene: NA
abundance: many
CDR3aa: CASSEFRWEDGDEQYF
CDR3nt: TGTGCCAGCAGTGAATTTCGGTGGGAGGACGGGGACGAGCAGTACTTC

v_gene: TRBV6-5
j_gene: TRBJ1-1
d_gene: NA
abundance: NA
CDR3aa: CASSSHSSVNTEAFF
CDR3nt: TGTGCCAGCAGTTCCCACTCATCCGTGAACACTGAAGCTTTCTTT

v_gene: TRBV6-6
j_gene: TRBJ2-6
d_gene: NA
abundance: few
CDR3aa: CASSTLPGSGANVLTF
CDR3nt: TGTGCCAGCAGTACGCTACCAGGTTCTGGGGCCAACGTCCTGACTTTC

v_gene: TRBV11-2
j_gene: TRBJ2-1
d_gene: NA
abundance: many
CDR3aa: CASSAVNAGEQFF
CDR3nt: TGTGCCAGCAGCGCAGTGAATGCCGGTGAGCAGTTCTTC

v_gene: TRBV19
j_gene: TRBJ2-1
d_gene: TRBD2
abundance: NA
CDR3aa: CASLGTSGSNEQFF
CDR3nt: TGTGCCAGTCTCGGGACTAGCGGGAGTAATGAGCAGTTCTTC

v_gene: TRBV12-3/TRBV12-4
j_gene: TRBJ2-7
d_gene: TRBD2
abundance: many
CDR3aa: CASSLRRGAKGFHEQYF
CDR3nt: TGTGCCAGCAGTTTACGGCGGGGGGCGAAGGGATTCCACGAGCAGTACTTC

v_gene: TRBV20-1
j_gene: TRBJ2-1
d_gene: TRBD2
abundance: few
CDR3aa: CSATGTSGFSGDEQFF
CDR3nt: TGCAGTGCTACCGGGACTAGCGGGTTTAGTGGGGATGAGCAGTTCTTC

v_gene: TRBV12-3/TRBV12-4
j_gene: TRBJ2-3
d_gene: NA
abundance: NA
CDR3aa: CASSPSGATDTQYF
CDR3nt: TGTGCCAGCAGTCCGTCAGGGGCCACAGATACGCAGTATTTT

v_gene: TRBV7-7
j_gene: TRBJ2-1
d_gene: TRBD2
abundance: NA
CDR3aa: CASSPGTSVDNEQFF
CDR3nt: TGTGCTAGCAGCCCCGGGACTAGCGTGGACAATGAGCAGTTCTTC

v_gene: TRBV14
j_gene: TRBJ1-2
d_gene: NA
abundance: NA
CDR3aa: CASSRAGAEGGYTF
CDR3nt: TGTGCCAGCAGCCGAGCAGGAGCGGAGGGAGGCTACACCTTC

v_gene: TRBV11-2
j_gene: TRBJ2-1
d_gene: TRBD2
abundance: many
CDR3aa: CASSRVYGTTNEQFF
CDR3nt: TGTGCCAGCAGCCGGGTTTATGGGACTACCAATGAGCAGTTCTTC

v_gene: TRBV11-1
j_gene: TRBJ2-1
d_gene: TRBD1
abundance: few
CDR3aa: CASSSPGGQGGYNEQFF
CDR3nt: TGTGCCAGCAGCTCCCCAGGAGGACAGGGTGGCTACAATGAGCAGTTCTTC

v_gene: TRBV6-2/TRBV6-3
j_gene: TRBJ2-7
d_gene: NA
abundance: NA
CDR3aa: CASSYTGTGMNEQYF
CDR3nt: TGTGCCAGCAGTTATACTGGCACAGGGATGAACGAGCAGTACTTC

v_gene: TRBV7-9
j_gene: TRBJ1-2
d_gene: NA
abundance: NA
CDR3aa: CASSLAVETGGYTF
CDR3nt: TGTGCCAGCAGCTTAGCGGTCGAGACTGGGGGCTACACCTTC

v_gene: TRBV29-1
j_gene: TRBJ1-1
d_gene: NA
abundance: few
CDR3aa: CSVEGGRNTEAFF
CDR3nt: TGCAGCGTTGAGGGGGGGAGGAACACTGAAGCTTTCTTT

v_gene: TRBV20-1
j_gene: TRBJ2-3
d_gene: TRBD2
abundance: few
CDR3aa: CSAKSTSGAQYF
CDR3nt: TGCAGTGCTAAGTCCACTAGCGGCGCGCAGTATTTT

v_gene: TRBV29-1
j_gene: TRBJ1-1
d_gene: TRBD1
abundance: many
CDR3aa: CSVKQGLWNTEAFF
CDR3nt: TGCAGCGTGAAACAGGGGCTCTGGAACACTGAAGCTTTCTTT

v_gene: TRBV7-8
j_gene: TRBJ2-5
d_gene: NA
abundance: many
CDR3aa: CASSSRETQYF
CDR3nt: TGTGCCAGCAGCTCGAGAGAGACCCAGTACTTC